Below are 17 T cell receptor beta chains sequenced from a single sample in a study of blood T cell repertoires in COVID-19. Clones were sequenced by immunoSEQ multiplex PCR, and TCRdb holds only the in-frame ones, with some missing. The sample consists of about 89,000 clones, over 60% of them appearing once. Sequenced input: peripheral blood. The receptors shown here come from a human donor in a cohort sampled during active COVID-19.

This chain joins TRBV7-2 and TRBJ2-4, with a possible D match to TRBD2 (5 bases). The germline CDR1 and CDR2 sequences are SGHTA and FQGNSA. The CDR3 loop spans 16 amino acids. V was trimmed by 5 bases and J by 0 bases, leaving 14 bases between them. In DNA form, the CDR3 reads TGTGCCAGCAGCCAAAGCGGAGCGTCAGCCAAAAACATTCAGTACTTC. This translates into CASSQSGASAKNIQYF.

The chain uses TRBV11-2 and TRBJ2-3; 11 positions match TRBD2. Germline V gives CDR1 SGHAT, CDR2 FQNNGV. The V segment lost 4 bases and the J segment 2 bases; nucleotides outside the gene matches: 5. CDR3 length: 16 amino acids. CDR3 sequence: CASSWTSGQLTDTQYF. CDR3 nucleotides: TGTGCCAGCAGCTGGACTAGCGGGCAGCTCACAGATACGCAGTATTTT.

The chain employs TRBV7-2 and TRBJ1-5, with D uncertain. CDR1 and CDR2 (germline): SGHTA, FQGNSA. The V gene lost 5 bases and the J gene lost 7 bases, with 12 bases spanning the gap. The CDR3 runs 13 residues. The CDR3 DNA sequence: TGTGCCAGCAGCACGCGTGACGGGCAGCCCCAGCATTTT. Its translation: CASSTRDGQPQHF.

This chain uses TRBV24-1 with TRBJ2-5, with 12 bases matching TRBD2. Per the germline V gene, CDR1 is KGHDR and CDR2 is SFDVKD. This CDR3 spans 17 amino acids. V was clipped by 3 bases and J by 5 bases; unmatched bases: 9. The CDR3: CATSDPGTSGFWETQYF. In DNA, the CDR3 is TGTGCCACCAGTGATCCAGGGACTAGCGGGTTTTGGGAGACCCAGTACTTC.

The chain couples TRBV5-1 to TRBJ2-7; 16 nucleotides align to TRBD2. The germline V gene encodes CDR1 SGHRS and CDR2 YFSETQ. CDR3 length: 16 residues. V dropped 3 bases and J dropped 7; count of bases not matched to a gene: 7. The CDR3 nucleotides are TGCGCCAGCAGCTGGGGACTAGCGGGAGGGCAGTTGGAGCAGTACTTC. Amino acids: CASSWGLAGGQLEQYF.

This chain uses TRBV5-1 with TRBJ2-3; D may be TRBD1 (6 bases). Germline-derived CDR1 and CDR2 are SGHRS and YFSETQ. V was trimmed by 2 bases and J by 2 bases, leaving 12 bases between them. This CDR3 spans 15 amino acids. CDR3 residues: CASSFSDRFTDTQYF. The CDR3 nucleotides are TGCGCCAGCAGCTTTTCGGACAGATTCACAGATACGCAGTATTTT.

This clone was observed a handful of times. The chain recombines TRBV5-1 with TRBJ2-1; D gene uncertain. The CDR3 covers 16 residues. The V gene lost 0 bases and the J gene lost 0 bases, with 10 bases spanning the gap. The germline gives CDR1 SGHRS, CDR2 YFSETQ. The CDR3 spells CASSLDGSGSYNEQFF. Written as DNA, the CDR3 is TGCGCCAGCAGCTTGGATGGCTCTGGCTCCTACAATGAGCAGTTCTTC.

V and J are TRBV13 and TRBJ2-7; D may be TRBD2 (6 bases). Germline CDR1 PRHDT, CDR2 FYEKMQ (reference sequence). V shed 7 bases and J shed 4 bases, with 17 bases lying between them. The CDR3 has 14 residues. The CDR3 bases are TGTGCCAGCACCAGACGGGTCGCGGGGTACGAGCAGTACTTC. Protein product: CASTRRVAGYEQYF.

The rearrangement uses TRBV28 and TRBJ1-2, with no clear D. This CDR3 contains 12 residues. V shed 4 bases and J shed 4 bases, with 7 bases lying between them. Germline assignment: CDR1 MDHEN and CDR2 SYDVKM. The chain's CDR3 is CASSSYGYGYTF. The CDR3 DNA sequence: TGTGCCAGCAGTTCCTACGGCTATGGCTACACCTTC.

This rearrangement joins TRBV28 to TRBJ1-4, with D perhaps TRBD1 (5 bases). The CDR3 spans 16 residues. The germline gives CDR1 MDHEN, CDR2 SYDVKM. Trimming cost V 3 bases and J 0 bases, with 11 bases left between them. CDR3 DNA: TGTGCCAGCAGTTTCCGTAAGGGGACAACTAATGAAAAACTGTTTTTT. Translation: CASSFRKGTTNEKLFF.

This clone was counted between two and nine times. The chain recombines TRBV5-6 with TRBJ1-1; 7 bases fit TRBD1. V lost 0 bases, J lost 0 bases, and 5 bases stayed unmatched. Germline loops: CDR1 SGHDT, CDR2 YYEEEE. This CDR3 contains 16 residues. The CDR3 coding sequence is TGTGCCAGCAGCTTGGAGACAGGGCACATGAACACTGAAGCTTTCTTT. Translating it yields CASSLETGHMNTEAFF.

The chain recombines TRBV18 with TRBJ2-3, with D tentatively TRBD1 (5 bases). The germline V and J ends were trimmed by 3 bases and 0 bases, with 10 bases remaining between them. Germline CDR1 KGHSH, CDR2 LQKENI. The CDR3 totals 15 residues. The CDR3 DNA reads as TGTGCCAGCTCACCGAATGGGGCTAGCACAGATACGCAGTATTTT. Translating it yields CASSPNGASTDTQYF.

The V gene is TRBV24-1, the J gene TRBJ2-2; D perhaps matches TRBD1 (6 bases). The V and J ends lost 4 bases and 7 bases respectively, with 18 bases between them. Germline V lookup: CDR1 KGHDR, CDR2 SFDVKD. This CDR3 comprises 16 residues. CDR3 DNA sequence: TGTGCCACCAGTGACTCGACCAAGGGGACACTCGGGGAGCTGTTTTTT. Protein sequence: CATSDSTKGTLGELFF.

The chain combines TRBV10-1 with TRBJ2-5, with 7 bases that match TRBD2. Germline V gene sequence: CDR1 WNHNN, CDR2 SYGVQD (reference sequence). V lost 0 bases and J lost 1; bases outside the gene matches: 11. This CDR3 has 18 amino acids. The CDR3 sequence is CASSESAGDPGRQETQYF. As DNA, the CDR3 is TGCGCCAGCAGTGAGTCTGCGGGAGATCCCGGCCGCCAAGAGACCCAGTACTTC.

This rearrangement joins TRBV10-3 to TRBJ1-5; possible D gene TRBD1, 5 bases. Germline V gene sequence: CDR1 ENHRY, CDR2 SYGVKD. The CDR3 has 14 amino acids. The V end was cut by 10 bases, the J end by 1 base, with 14 bases between. Here the CDR3 DNA reads TGTGCCACGGCAGGACACTTGAGCAATCAGCCCCAGCATTTT. Translated: CATAGHLSNQPQHF.

V usage is TRBV29-1 and J usage is TRBJ2-2; 7 bases line up with TRBD1. Germline loops: CDR1 SQVTM, CDR2 ANQGSEA. Trimming removed 4 bases from V and 1 base from J; junction bases left unmatched: 0. The length of the CDR3 is 13 residues. The CDR3: CSVGDRNTGELFF. CDR3 coding DNA: TGCAGCGTTGGGGACAGGAACACCGGGGAGCTGTTTTTT.

This rearrangement joins TRBV7-3 to TRBJ2-7, with TRBD1 matching over 7 bases. With 5 bases clipped from V and 6 bases from J, the junction kept 7 bases outside the gene matches. The CDR3 covers 13 residues. Germline lookup yields CDR1 SGHTA and CDR2 FQGTGA. The CDR3 protein is CASSPGTAGEQYF. DNA for the CDR3: TGTGCCAGCAGCCCTGGGACAGCCGGCGAGCAGTACTTC.